This T cell receptor (beta chain) is from a study of blood T cell repertoires in COVID-19. About the study: COVID-19 samples from acute and convalescent phases originated in the United States, Italy and Spain.

This CDR3 is built from 17 residues. Germline V gene lookup returns CDR1 SGHTA and CDR2 FQGNSA. The V and J ends lost 1 base and 12 bases, in that order; junction bases with no gene match: 15. Per the authors' pipeline: Nucleated cell number was recorded as an estimate derived from reference gene primer amplification. Method: immunoSEQ multiplex PCR; TCRdb's copy keeps in-frame clones and lacks some. The DNA was the basis for D and trimming; V, J and clone size are from that table. The table has 180,000 or so clones, approximately 85% seen once; the top ten hold approximately 5%. The chain couples TRBV7-2 to TRBJ2-1, with TRBD2 identical over 10 bases. The material sequenced was peripheral blood. The sequence derives from a woman aged 80 or over with acute or convalescent COVID-19. This chain's CDR3 is CASSLVASGSSGEAQFF. The CDR3 DNA is TGTGCCAGCAGCTTAGTGGCTAGCGGGAGTTCGGGGGAGGCGCAGTTCTTC. Full variable domain (remainder filled in from reference TRBV7-2 and TRBJ2-1): GAGVSQSPSNKVTEKGKDVELRCDPISGHTALYWYRQSLGQGLEFLIYFQGNSAPDKSGLPSDRFSAERTGGSVSTLTIQRTQQEDSAVYLCASSLVASGSSGEAQFFGPGTRLTVL.